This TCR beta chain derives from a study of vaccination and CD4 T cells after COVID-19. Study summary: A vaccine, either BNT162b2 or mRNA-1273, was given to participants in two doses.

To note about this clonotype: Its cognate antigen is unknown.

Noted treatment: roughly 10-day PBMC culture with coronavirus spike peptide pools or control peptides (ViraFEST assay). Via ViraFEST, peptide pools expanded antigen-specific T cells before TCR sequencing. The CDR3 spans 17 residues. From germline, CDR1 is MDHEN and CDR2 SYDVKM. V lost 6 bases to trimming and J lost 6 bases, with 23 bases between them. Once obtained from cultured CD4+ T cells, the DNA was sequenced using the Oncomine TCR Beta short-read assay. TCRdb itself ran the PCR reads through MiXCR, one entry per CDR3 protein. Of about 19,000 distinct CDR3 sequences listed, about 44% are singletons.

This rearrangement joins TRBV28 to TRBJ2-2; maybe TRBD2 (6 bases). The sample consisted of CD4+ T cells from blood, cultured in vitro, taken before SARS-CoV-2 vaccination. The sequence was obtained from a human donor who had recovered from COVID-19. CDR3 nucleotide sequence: TGTGCCAGCAGGCCTACCTGGGGGGAGTGGGGACCCGGGGAGCTGTTTTTT. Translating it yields CASRPTWGEWGPGELFF.